This TCR beta chain was captured in a study of identical twins. V was trimmed by 3 bases and J by 0 bases, leaving 5 bases between them. CDR1 and CDR2 (germline): GTSNPN, SVGIG (reference sequence). The CDR3 is 13 amino acids. TCRdb independently ran MiXCR on the 5' RACE reads; one entry per CDR3 protein. This table has a few hundred thousand distinct CDR3 sequences, around 9.7% appearing once. This clonotype was picked up many times. The chain links TRBV30 to TRBJ2-2; D gene uncertain. This sequence was found in a woman aged 50 to 60 in good health. Sequencing was done on a sample of naive T cells sorted from blood. The CDR3 protein is CAWRTPNTGELFF. Here the CDR3 DNA reads TGTGCCTGGAGAACCCCGAACACCGGGGAGCTGTTTTTT.